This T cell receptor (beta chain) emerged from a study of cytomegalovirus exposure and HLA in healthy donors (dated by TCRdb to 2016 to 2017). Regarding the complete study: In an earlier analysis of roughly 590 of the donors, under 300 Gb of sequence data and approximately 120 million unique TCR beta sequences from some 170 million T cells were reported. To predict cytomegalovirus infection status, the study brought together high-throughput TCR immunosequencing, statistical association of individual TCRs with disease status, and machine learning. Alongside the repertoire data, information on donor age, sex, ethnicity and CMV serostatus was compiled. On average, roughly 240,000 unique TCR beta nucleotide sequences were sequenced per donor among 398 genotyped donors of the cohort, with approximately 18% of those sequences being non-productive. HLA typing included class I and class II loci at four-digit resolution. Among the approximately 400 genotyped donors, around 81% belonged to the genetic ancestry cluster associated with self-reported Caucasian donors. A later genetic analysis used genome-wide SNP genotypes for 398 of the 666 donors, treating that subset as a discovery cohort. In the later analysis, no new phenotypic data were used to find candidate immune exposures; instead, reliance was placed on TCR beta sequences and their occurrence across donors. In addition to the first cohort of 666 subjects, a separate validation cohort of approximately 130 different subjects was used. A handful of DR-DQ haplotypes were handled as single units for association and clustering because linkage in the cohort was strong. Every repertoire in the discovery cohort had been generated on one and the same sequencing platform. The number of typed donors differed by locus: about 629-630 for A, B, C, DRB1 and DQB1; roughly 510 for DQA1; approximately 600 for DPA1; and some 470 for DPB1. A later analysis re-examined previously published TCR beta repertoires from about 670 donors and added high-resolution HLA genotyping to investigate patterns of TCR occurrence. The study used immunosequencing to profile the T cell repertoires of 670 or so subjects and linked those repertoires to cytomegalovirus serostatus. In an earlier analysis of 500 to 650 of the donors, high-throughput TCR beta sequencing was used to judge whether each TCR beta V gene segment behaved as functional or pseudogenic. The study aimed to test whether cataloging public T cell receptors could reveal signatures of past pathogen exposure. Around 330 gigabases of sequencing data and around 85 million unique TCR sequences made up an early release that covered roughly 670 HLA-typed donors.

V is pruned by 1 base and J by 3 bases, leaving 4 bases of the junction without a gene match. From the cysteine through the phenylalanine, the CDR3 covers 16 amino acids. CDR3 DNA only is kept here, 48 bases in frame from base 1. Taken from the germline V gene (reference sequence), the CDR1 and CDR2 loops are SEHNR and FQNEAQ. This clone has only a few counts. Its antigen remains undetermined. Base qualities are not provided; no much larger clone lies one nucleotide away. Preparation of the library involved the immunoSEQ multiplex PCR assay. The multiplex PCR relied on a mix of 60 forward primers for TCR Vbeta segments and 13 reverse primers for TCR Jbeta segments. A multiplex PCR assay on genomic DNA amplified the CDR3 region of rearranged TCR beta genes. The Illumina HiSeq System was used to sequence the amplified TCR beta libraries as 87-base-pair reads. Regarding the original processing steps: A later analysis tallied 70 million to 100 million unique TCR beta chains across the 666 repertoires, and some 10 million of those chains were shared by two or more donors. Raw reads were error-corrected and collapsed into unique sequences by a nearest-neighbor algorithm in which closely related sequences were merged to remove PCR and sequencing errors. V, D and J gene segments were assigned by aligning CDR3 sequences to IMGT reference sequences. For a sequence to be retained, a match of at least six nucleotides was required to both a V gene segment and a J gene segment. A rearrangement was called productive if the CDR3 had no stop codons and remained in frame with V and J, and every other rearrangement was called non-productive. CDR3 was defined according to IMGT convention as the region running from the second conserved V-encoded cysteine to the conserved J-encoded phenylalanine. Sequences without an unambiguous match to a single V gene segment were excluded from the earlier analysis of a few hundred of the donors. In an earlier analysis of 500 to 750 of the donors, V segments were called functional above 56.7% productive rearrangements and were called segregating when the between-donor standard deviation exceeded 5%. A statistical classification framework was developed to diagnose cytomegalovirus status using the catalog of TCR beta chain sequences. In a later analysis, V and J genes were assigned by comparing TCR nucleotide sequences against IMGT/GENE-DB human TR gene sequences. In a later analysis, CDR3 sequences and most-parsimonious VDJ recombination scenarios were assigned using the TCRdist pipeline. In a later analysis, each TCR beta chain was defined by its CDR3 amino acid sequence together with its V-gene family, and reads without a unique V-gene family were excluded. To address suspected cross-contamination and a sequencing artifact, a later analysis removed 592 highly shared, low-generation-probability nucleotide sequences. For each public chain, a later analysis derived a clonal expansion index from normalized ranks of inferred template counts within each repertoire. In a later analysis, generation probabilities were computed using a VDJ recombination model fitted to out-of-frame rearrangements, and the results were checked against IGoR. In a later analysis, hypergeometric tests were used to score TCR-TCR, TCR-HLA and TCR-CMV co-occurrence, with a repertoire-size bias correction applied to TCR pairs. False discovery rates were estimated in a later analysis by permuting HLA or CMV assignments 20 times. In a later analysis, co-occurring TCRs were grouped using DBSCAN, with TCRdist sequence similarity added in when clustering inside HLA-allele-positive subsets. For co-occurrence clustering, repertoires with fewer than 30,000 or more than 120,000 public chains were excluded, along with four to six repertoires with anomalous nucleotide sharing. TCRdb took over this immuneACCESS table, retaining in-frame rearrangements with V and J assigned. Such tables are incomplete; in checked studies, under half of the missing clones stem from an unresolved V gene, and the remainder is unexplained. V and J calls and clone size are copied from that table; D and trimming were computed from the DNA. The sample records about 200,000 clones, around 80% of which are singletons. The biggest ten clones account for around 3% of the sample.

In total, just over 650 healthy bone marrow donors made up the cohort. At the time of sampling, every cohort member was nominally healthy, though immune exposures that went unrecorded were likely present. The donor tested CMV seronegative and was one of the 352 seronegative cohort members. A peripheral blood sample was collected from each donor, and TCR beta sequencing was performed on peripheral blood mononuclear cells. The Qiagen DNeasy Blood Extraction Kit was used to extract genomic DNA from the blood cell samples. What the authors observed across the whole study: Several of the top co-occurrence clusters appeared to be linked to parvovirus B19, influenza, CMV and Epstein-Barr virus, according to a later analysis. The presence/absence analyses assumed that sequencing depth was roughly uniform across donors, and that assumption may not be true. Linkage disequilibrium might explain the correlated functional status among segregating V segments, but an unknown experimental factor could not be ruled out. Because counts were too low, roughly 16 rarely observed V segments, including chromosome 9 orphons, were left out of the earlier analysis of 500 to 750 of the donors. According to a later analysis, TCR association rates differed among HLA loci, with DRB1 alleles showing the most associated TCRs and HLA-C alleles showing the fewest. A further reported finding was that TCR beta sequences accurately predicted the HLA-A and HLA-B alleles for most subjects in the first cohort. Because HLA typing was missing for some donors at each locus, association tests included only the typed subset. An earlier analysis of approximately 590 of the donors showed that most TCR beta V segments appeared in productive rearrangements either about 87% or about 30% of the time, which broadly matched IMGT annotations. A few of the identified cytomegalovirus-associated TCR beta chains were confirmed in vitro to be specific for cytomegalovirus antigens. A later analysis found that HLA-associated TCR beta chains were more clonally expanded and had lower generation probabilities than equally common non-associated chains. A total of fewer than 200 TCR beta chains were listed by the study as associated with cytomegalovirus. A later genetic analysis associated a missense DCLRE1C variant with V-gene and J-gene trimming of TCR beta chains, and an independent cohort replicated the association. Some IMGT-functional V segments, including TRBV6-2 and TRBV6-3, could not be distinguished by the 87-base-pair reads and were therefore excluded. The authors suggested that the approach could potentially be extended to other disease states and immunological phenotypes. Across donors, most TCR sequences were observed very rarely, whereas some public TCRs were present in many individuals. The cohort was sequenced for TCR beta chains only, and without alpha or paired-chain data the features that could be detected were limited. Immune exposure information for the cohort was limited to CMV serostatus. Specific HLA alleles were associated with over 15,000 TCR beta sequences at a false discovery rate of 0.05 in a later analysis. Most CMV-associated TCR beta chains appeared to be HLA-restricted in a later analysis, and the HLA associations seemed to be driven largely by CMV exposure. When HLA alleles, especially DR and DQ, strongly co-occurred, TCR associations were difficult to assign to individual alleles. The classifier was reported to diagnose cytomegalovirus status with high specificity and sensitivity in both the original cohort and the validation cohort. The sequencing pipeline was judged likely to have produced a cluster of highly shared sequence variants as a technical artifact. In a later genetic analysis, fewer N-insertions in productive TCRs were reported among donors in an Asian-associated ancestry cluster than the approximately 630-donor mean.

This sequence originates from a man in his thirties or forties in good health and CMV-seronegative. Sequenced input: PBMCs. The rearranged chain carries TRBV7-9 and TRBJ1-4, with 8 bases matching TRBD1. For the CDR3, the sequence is CASSLGTGGSNEKLFF. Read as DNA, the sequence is TGTGCCAGCAGCTTAGGCACAGGGGGATCTAATGAAAAACTGTTTTTT.